Following are 21 T cell receptor beta chains from one sample sequenced in a study of immune heterogeneity within non-small cell lung tumors. The authors used around 590 ng of bulk tumor genomic DNA per sample as template. During surgery, each primary tumor gave multiple biopsies spaced as far apart as possible. Those enrolled were patients newly diagnosed with untreated non-small cell lung cancer and undergoing curative surgery. TCR beta CDR3 amplification used multiplex PCR with 32 V and 13 J primers. TCRdb fed the multiplex PCR reads into MiXCR, producing one record per CDR3 protein. The table records around 15,000 distinct CDR3 sequences, over 25% of them present only once. Sequencing was performed on lung tumor tissue. The source is a woman in her forties or fifties with non-small cell lung cancer.

The chain uses TRBV20-1 and TRBJ2-2; D call uncertain. The CDR3 consists of 13 residues. In germline, CDR1 is DFQATT, CDR2 SNEGSKA (reference sequence). V was pared by 0 bases and J by 4 bases, with 6 bases between. CDR3: CSARDQGTGELFF. The CDR3 nucleotides read TGCAGTGCTAGAGATCAAGGCACCGGGGAGCTGTTTTTT.

This clonotype has at least ten counts. The rearrangement joins TRBV30 to TRBJ1-2, with TRBD1 identical over 8 bases. The V gene's germline CDR1 is GTSNPN and CDR2 SVGIG (reference sequence). CDR3 size: 16 residues. With 5 bases clipped from V and 4 bases from J, the junction kept 15 bases outside the gene matches. The CDR3 sequence: CAWFTAPQTGAYGYTF. For the CDR3, the DNA is TGTGCCTGGTTTACCGCCCCCCAGACAGGGGCCTATGGCTACACCTTC.

In its sample, this clonotype was seen a few times. V usage is TRBV5-6 and J usage is TRBJ2-1; 7 nucleotides align to TRBD1. CDR1 is SGHDT, CDR2 YYEEEE, per germline. The CDR3 contains 17 residues. V shed 1 base, J shed 5 bases, and the junction held 12 bases outside the gene matches. The CDR3 sequence is CASSLFFIFGTDNEQFF. In DNA, the CDR3 is TGTGCCAGCAGCTTGTTTTTTATATTTGGGACAGACAATGAGCAGTTCTTC.

This clonotype is labeled as medium-sized. The V and J genes are TRBV20-1 and TRBJ1-5, with D possibly matching TRBD1 (5 bases). This CDR3 region has 12 residues. Germline values: CDR1 DFQATT, CDR2 SNEGSKA (reference sequence). V lost 4 bases to trimming and J lost 5 bases, with 9 bases between them. CDR3 sequence (DNA): TGCAGTGCTAAAGCAGGGTATCAGCCCCAGCATTTT. Translation gives CSAKAGYQPQHF.

This clonotype is judged medium-sized. The chain joins TRBV4-1 to TRBJ2-1, with 10 positions matching TRBD2. Germline V gene sequence: CDR1 MGHRA, CDR2 YSYEKL. The ends lost 1 base at V and 7 bases at J; junction bases unmatched: 10. The length of the CDR3 is 17 residues. This CDR3 is CASSQGYPAGGRNEQFF. CDR3 nucleotide sequence: TGCGCCAGCAGCCAAGGGTACCCAGCGGGAGGGCGAAATGAGCAGTTCTTC.

This clonotype came up many times. The chain combines TRBV19 with TRBJ2-2; D may match TRBD1 or TRBD2 (5 bases each). Germline CDR1 and CDR2: LNHDA and SQIVND (reference sequence). The CDR3 has 16 residues. Trimming took off 6 bases at V and 5 bases at J, with 19 bases between the two ends. CDR3 amino acids: CASRSHTGRGTGELFF. The CDR3 DNA is TGTGCCAGTAGATCCCATACGGGGCGTGGAACCGGGGAGCTGTTTTTT. Looking up the rest from reference TRBV19 and TRBJ2-2 gives the full variable domain: DGGITQSPKYLFRKEGQNVTLSCEQNLNHDAMYWYRQDPGQGLRLIYYSQIVNDFQKGDIAEGYSVSREKKESFPLTVTSAQKNPTAFYLCASRSHTGRGTGELFFGEGSRLTVL.

This clonotype was picked up a small number of times. The gene calls are TRBV3-1 and TRBJ2-1, with D maybe TRBD1 (5 bases). Germline assignment: CDR1 LGHDT and CDR2 YNNKEL (reference sequence). The CDR3 contains 13 residues. V was shortened by 2 bases and J by 8 bases, with 10 bases between the two germline ends. The CDR3 here is CASSQSDSYEQFF. CDR3 sequence (DNA): TGTGCCAGCAGCCAATCCGACAGTTATGAGCAGTTCTTC.

This clonotype was observed a handful of times. The rearrangement links TRBV27 to TRBJ2-5, with 12 bases that match TRBD2. V shed 6 bases, J shed 5 bases, and the junction held 4 bases outside the gene matches. From germline, CDR1 is MNHEY and CDR2 SMNVEV (reference sequence). The CDR3 totals 14 residues. CDR3 nucleotide sequence: TGTGCCAGCAGACTAGCGGGAGGCGATGAGACCCAGTACTTC. Translated, it gives CASRLAGGDETQYF.

This clonotype is medium-sized (0.01 to 0.1%) by share. V is TRBV6-1 and J is TRBJ2-7; 9 bases are a match to TRBD1. The CDR3 spans 15 residues. Germline V gives CDR1 MNHNS, CDR2 SASEGT. The V gene end was trimmed by 3 bases and the J gene end by 2 bases; junction bases not matched to a gene: 5. The CDR3 DNA reads TGTGCCAGCAGTGAGGGGACAGGGACACCCTACGAGCAGTACTTC. Amino acids: CASSEGTGTPYEQYF.

In this sample, this clonotype turned up many times. The chain couples TRBV6-1 to TRBJ1-2; the D is unclear. The CDR3 runs to 14 residues. V shed 5 bases and J shed 4 bases, with 14 bases lying between them. Per the germline V gene, CDR1 is MNHNS and CDR2 is SASEGT. The CDR3 DNA is TGTGCCAGCAGTCGAAATGCCGACGGCTATGGCTACACCTTC. It translates to CASSRNADGYGYTF.

In its sample, this clonotype was seen many times. The chain has TRBV27 and TRBJ1-3, with unresolved D. The CDR3 spans 15 residues. Trimming took off 0 bases at V and 4 bases at J, with 10 bases between the two ends. The germline gives CDR1 MNHEY, CDR2 SMNVEV (reference sequence). This chain's CDR3 is CASSLSAGKGNTIYF. CDR3 coding DNA: TGTGCCAGCAGTTTATCGGCGGGCAAAGGAAACACCATATATTTT.

This CDR3 reads CSASGWDRGSPLHF. The CDR3 bases are TGCAGTGCTAGCGGATGGGACAGGGGCTCACCCCTCCACTTT. The gene calls are TRBV20-1 and TRBJ1-6, with 10 bases matching TRBD1. Germline V gene sequence: CDR1 DFQATT, CDR2 SNEGSKA (reference sequence). Unmatched junction bases numbered 6, after V lost 3 bases and J lost 10 bases. The CDR3 covers 14 residues.

In its sample, this clonotype ranks as medium-sized (0.01 to 0.1%). V gene TRBV6-1 combines with J gene TRBJ2-7; D not certain. V shed 4 bases and J shed 0 bases, with 13 bases lying between them. The CDR3 is 15 amino acids. Germline V gene lookup returns CDR1 MNHNS and CDR2 SASEGT. This CDR3 reads CASSGFGGSSYEQYF. The CDR3 DNA sequence: TGTGCCAGCAGTGGTTTTGGCGGAAGCTCCTACGAGCAGTACTTC.

This clonotype occurred many times. The V gene is TRBV30, the J gene TRBJ1-1; D unclear. CDR3 length equals 11 residues. CDR1 and CDR2 (germline): GTSNPN, SVGIG (reference sequence). Trimming shortened V by 3 bases and J by 1 base, and 3 bases separated the two germline ends. CDR3 amino acids: CAWRWNTEAFF. The DNA of the CDR3 is TGTGCCTGGAGGTGGAACACTGAAGCTTTCTTT.

Ten or more counts support this clonotype. V and J are TRBV5-1 and TRBJ2-1; TRBD2 aligns across 8 bases. The trim removed 1 base at V and 10 bases at J, leaving 13 bases unmatched. The CDR3 loop spans 16 amino acids. CDR1 and CDR2 from the germline V gene are SGHRS and YFSETQ. The chain's CDR3 is CASSLNSGTSATEQFF. The CDR3 DNA sequence: TGCGCCAGCAGCTTGAACTCCGGGACTAGTGCAACAGAGCAGTTCTTC.

V is TRBV15 and J is TRBJ2-1, with 8 bases matching TRBD1. Per the germline V gene, CDR1 is LNHNV and CDR2 is YYDKDF (reference sequence). Trimming took 2 bases from V and 3 from J; bases not matched to a gene: 3. CDR3 length equals 15 residues. In nucleotides, the CDR3 is TGTGCCACCAGCAGAAGGACAGGGAGCTACAATGAGCAGTTCTTC. This translates into CATSRRTGSYNEQFF.

This clonotype is medium-sized. The chain joins TRBV28 to TRBJ1-1, with D uncertain. Per germline, CDR1 MDHEN and CDR2 SYDVKM. The V end was cut by 6 bases, the J end by 0 bases, with 14 bases between. The CDR3 totals 15 residues. This CDR3 reads CASSPPPSMNTEAFF. In nucleotides, the CDR3 is TGTGCCAGCAGCCCCCCACCGAGCATGAACACTGAAGCTTTCTTT.

This clonotype was counted many times. The DNA is omitted, as the CDR3 cannot be located on it reliably, and the CDR3 follows TCRdb's listing. CDR3 loop: CASSFGEGARGVFF. The chain uses TRBV28 and TRBJ1-4. The germline CDR1 and CDR2 sequences are MDHEN and SYDVKM. 14 amino acids form the CDR3, both terminal residues included.

This clonotype was observed many times. This chain connects TRBV7-7 to TRBJ2-3; 12 nucleotides align to TRBD1. Unmatched junction bases numbered 5, after V lost 5 bases and J lost 5 bases. There are 15 residues in the CDR3. Germline CDR1 is SSHAT and CDR2 is FNYEAQ (reference sequence). CDR3 sequence: CASSIGTGGKDTQYF. The DNA for the CDR3 is TGTGCCAGCAGCATAGGGACAGGGGGCAAAGATACGCAGTATTTT.

This clonotype was seen a few times. The chain employs TRBV20-1 and TRBJ2-7; D is unclear. This CDR3 is built from 14 residues. The germline V and J ends were trimmed by 6 bases and 3 bases, with 18 bases remaining between them. In germline, CDR1 is DFQATT, CDR2 SNEGSKA (reference sequence). CDR3 sequence reads: CSALFDGELYEQYF. CDR3 DNA: TGCAGTGCCTTATTTGACGGAGAACTCTACGAGCAGTACTTC.

In its sample, this clonotype was seen many times. This chain joins TRBV6-1 and TRBJ1-4; no definite D call. CDR1 is MNHNS, CDR2 SASEGT, per germline. CDR3 length equals 15 residues. V was clipped by 2 bases and J by 11 bases, with 18 bases between them. The CDR3 nucleotides read TGTGCCAGCAGTGAAAGGCGGAGCCAAACGGGGAAACTGTTTTTT. Protein product: CASSERRSQTGKLFF.